This T cell receptor (beta chain) was profiled in a study of shared clonotypes between healthy human individuals. CDR1 and CDR2 (germline): MGHRA, YSYEKL. With 0 bases removed from V and 12 bases from J, the gap between germline ends came to 18 bases. The CDR3 is made up of 16 amino acids. Clones were sequenced by immunoSEQ multiplex PCR, and TCRdb holds only the in-frame ones, with some missing. The sample lists 400,000 to 550,000 clones; roughly 85% were seen once. The specimen sequenced was PBMCs. V and J are TRBV4-1 and TRBJ2-6; D might be TRBD2 (5 bases). This clonotype originated in a woman aged 40 to 55 in good health. Some clones in this sample may be carry-over from other donors' samples. The CDR3 spells CASSQDRSSSRGVLTF. As DNA, the CDR3 is TGCGCCAGCAGCCAAGATCGCAGCTCGTCCCGGGGCGTCCTGACTTTC.